These 6 T cell receptor beta chains were sequenced from one sample in a study of shared clonotypes between healthy human individuals. Some clones are missing from TCRdb's copy, which holds only in-frame ones; the method was immunoSEQ multiplex PCR. The table lists about a million clones, around 74% of them singletons. The sample comprised memory CD4+ T cells sorted from blood. Stated subset: CD45RA-negative fraction. The source of these receptors is a man aged 18 to 30 in good health.

This rearrangement joins TRBV7-2 to TRBJ2-7; 9 positions agree with TRBD1. The V and J ends lost 5 bases and 1 base, in that order; junction bases with no gene match: 9. The CDR3 is 16 residues long. CDR1 is SGHTA and CDR2 is FQGNSA in the germline V gene. The CDR3 DNA follows: TGTGCCAGCAGCCCCCGCCCCGGGACAGGGTCCTACGAGCAGTACTTC. It yields the protein CASSPRPGTGSYEQYF.

The chain is built from TRBV28 and TRBJ1-5, with 7 bases that match TRBD1. The CDR3 has 17 amino acids. The J segment lost 7 bases and the V segment lost 5 bases, leaving 17 bases of the junction unmatched. Germline V gene sequence: CDR1 MDHEN, CDR2 SYDVKM. The CDR3: CASSTSGTGVLHQPQHF. CDR3 in DNA: TGTGCCAGCAGTACCTCCGGCACAGGGGTTCTTCACCAGCCCCAGCATTTT. The full variable domain, with the rest looked up from reference TRBV28 and TRBJ1-5, is DVKVTQSSRYLVKRTGEKVFLECVQDMDHENMFWYRQDPGLGLRLIYFSYDVKMKEKGDIPEGYSVSREKKERFSLILESASTNQTSMYLCASSTSGTGVLHQPQHFGDGTRLSIL.

The chain has TRBV10-3 and TRBJ1-1; perhaps TRBD1 as D (6 bases). Germline V gene lookup returns CDR1 ENHRY and CDR2 SYGVKD. Trimming took 5 bases from V and 4 from J, leaving 14 bases between them. The length of the CDR3 is 14 residues. The CDR3 nucleotides read TGTGCCATCAGTAAAGACCGGGACACCACTGAAGCTTTCTTT. It yields the protein CAISKDRDTTEAFF.

This clone was seen at least ten times. The chain combines TRBV7-9 with TRBJ1-1; D not certain. The CDR3 contains 11 residues. Trimming took 2 bases from V and 4 from J, leaving 2 bases between them. CDR1 and CDR2 (germline): SEHNR, FQNEAQ (reference sequence). CDR3 region: CASSLFTEAFF. CDR3 nucleotides: TGTGCCAGCAGCTTATTCACTGAAGCTTTCTTT.

The chain couples TRBV2 to TRBJ1-1; D unclear. Trimming left V 4 bases short and J 0 bases short, with 15 bases between. Germline CDR1 is SNHLY and CDR2 is FYNNEI. The CDR3 loop spans 16 amino acids. CDR3 amino acids: CASSGSYPLMNTEAFF. The CDR3 region has the DNA TGTGCCAGCAGTGGGTCCTATCCCTTAATGAACACTGAAGCTTTCTTT.

The V gene is TRBV9, the J gene TRBJ2-2; unclear D gene. Germline V gives CDR1 SGDLS, CDR2 YYNGEE. With 1 base removed from V and 3 bases from J, the gap between germline ends came to 4 bases. CDR3 length: 13 residues. CDR3 protein: CASSVWDTGELFF. The CDR3 DNA reads as TGTGCCAGCAGCGTATGGGACACCGGGGAGCTGTTTTTT.